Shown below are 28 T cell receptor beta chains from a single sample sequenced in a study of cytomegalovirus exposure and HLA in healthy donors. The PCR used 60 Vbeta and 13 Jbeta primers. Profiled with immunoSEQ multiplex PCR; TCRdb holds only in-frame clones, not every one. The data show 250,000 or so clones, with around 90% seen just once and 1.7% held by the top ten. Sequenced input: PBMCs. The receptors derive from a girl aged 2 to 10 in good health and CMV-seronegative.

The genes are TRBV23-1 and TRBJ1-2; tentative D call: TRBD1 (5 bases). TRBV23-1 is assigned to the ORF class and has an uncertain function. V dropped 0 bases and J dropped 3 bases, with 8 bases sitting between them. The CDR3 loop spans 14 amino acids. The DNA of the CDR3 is TGCGCCAGCAGTCAATCGGGGCAGGACTATGGCTACACCTTC. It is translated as CASSQSGQDYGYTF.

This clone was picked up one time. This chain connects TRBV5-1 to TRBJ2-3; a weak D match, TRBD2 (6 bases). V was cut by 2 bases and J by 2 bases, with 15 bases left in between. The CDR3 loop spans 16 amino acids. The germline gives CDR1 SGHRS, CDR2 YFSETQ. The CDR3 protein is CASSLATGTYTDTQYF. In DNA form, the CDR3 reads TGCGCCAGCAGCTTAGCGACCGGGACTTACACAGATACGCAGTATTTT. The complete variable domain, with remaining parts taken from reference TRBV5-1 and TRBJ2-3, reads KAGVTQTPRYLIKTRGQQVTLSCSPISGHRSVSWYQQTPGQGLQFLFEYFSETQRNKGNFPGRFSGRQFSNSRSEMNVSTLELGDSALYLCASSLATGTYTDTQYFGPGTRLTVL.

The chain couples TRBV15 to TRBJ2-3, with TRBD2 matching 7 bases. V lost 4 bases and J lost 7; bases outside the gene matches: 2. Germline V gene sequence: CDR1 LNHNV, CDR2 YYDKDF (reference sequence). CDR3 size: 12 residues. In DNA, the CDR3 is TGTGCCACCAGCACGCGGGGGAATACGCAGTATTTT. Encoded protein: CATSTRGNTQYF. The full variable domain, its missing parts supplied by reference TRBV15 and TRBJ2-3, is DAMVIQNPRYQVTQFGKPVTLSCSQTLNHNVMYWYQQKSSQAPKLLFHYYDKDFNNEADTPDNFQSRRPNTSFCFLDIRSPGLGDTAMYLCATSTRGNTQYFGPGTRLTVL.

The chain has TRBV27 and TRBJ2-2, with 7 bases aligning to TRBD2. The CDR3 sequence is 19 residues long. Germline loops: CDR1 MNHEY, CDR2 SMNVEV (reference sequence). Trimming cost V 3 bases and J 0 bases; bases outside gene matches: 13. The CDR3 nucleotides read TGTGCCAGCAGTTTCAATTTCGGGCGGGGGACCTCGAACACCGGGGAGCTGTTTTTT. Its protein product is CASSFNFGRGTSNTGELFF.

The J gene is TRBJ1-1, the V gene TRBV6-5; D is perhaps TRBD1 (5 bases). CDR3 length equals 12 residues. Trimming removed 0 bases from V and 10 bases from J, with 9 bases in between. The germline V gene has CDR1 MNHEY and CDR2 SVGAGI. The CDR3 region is CASSYSGGGAFF. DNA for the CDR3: TGTGCCAGCAGTTACTCGGGGGGGGGAGCTTTCTTT.

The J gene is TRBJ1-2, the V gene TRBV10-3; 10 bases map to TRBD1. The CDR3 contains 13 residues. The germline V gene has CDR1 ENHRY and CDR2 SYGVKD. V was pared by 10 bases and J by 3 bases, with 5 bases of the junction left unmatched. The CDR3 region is CATGQGEDYGYTF. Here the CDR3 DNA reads TGTGCCACAGGACAGGGGGAGGACTATGGCTACACCTTC.

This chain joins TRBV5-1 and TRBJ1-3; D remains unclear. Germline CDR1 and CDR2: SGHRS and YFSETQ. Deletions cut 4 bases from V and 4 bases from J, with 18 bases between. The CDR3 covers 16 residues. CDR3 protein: CASSRGSPLEGNTIYF. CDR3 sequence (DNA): TGCGCCAGCAGCCGCGGGTCCCCATTGGAAGGAAACACCATATATTTT.

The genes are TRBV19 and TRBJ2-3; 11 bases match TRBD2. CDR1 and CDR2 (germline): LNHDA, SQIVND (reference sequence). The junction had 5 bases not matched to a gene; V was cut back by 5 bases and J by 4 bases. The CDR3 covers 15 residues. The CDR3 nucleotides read TGTGCCAGTAGTCTACTAGCGGGAGTTTCAGATACGCAGTATTTT. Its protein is CASSLLAGVSDTQYF.

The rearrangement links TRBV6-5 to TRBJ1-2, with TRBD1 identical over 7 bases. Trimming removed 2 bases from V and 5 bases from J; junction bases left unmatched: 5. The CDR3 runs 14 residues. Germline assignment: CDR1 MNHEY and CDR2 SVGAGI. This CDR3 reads CASSYTPGGYGYTF. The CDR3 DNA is TGTGCCAGCAGTTACACCCCAGGGGGTTATGGCTACACCTTC.

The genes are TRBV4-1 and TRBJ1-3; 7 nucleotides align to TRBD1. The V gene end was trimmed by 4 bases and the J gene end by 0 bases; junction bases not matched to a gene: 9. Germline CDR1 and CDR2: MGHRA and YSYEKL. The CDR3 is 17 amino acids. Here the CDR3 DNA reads TGCGCCAGCAGCCTTACCGGGACAGAGAGCTCTGGAAACACCATATATTTT. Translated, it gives CASSLTGTESSGNTIYF.

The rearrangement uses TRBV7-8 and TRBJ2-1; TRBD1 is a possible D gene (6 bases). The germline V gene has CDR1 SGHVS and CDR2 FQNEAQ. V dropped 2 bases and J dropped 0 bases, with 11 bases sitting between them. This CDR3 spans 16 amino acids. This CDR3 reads CASSLWQGSSYNEQFF. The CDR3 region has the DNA TGTGCCAGCAGCTTATGGCAGGGGAGCTCCTACAATGAGCAGTTCTTC.

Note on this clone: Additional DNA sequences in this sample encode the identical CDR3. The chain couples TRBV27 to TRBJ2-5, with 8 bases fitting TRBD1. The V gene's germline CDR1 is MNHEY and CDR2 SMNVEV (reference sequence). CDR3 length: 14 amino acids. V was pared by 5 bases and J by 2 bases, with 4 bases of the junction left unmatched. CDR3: CASSVGTGQETQYF. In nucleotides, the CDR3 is TGTGCCAGCAGTGTAGGGACAGGTCAAGAGACCCAGTACTTC.

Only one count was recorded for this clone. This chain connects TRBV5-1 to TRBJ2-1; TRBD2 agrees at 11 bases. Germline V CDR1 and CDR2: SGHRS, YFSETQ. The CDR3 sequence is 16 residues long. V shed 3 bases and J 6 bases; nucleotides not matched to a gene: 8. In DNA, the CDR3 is TGCGCCAGCAGCTCACGATCCCTAGCGGGAGGCAATGAGCAGTTCTTC. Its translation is CASSSRSLAGGNEQFF.

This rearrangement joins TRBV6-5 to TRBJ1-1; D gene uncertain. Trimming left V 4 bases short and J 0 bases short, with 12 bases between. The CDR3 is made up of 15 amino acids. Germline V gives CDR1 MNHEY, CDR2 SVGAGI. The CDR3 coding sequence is TGTGCCAGCAGTTTGTCAGACATGATGAACACTGAAGCTTTCTTT. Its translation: CASSLSDMMNTEAFF.

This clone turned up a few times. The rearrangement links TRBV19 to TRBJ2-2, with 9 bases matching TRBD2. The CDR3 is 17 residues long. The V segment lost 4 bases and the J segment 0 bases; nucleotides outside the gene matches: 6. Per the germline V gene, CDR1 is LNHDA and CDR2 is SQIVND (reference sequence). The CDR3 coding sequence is TGTGCCAGTAGTAGCCCCAGACTAGCGGCGAACACCGGGGAGCTGTTTTTT. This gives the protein CASSSPRLAANTGELFF.

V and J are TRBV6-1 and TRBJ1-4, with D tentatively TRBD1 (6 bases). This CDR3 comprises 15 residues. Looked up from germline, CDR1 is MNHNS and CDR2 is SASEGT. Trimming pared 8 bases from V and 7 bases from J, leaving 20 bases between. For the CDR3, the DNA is TGTGCCAGCTGGGTGGGGGACATGAGGGGTGAAAAACTGTTTTTT. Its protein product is CASWVGDMRGEKLFF.

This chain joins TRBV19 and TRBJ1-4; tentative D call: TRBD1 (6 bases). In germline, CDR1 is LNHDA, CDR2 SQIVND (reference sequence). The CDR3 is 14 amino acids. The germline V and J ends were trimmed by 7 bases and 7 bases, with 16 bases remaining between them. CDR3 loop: CASTSGTWSEKLFF. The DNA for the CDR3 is TGTGCCAGTACTTCAGGGACATGGTCTGAAAAACTGTTTTTT.

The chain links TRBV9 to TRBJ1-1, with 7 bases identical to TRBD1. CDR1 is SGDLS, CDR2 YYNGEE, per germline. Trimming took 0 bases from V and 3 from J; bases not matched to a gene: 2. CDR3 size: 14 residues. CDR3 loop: CASSVEGAHTEAFF. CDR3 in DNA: TGTGCCAGCAGCGTAGAGGGGGCCCACACTGAAGCTTTCTTT.

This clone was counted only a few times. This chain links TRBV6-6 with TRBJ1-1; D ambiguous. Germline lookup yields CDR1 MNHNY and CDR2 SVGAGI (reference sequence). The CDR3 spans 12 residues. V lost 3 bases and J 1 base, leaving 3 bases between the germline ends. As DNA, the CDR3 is TGTGCCAGCAGTTATCGGAACACTGAAGCTTTCTTT. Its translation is CASSYRNTEAFF.

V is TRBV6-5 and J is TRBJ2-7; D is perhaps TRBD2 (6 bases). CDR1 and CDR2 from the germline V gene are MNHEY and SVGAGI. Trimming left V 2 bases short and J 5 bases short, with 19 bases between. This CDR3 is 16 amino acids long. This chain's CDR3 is CASSYHLGLRLDEQYF. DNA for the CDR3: TGTGCCAGCAGTTACCATTTGGGACTCCGTTTGGACGAGCAGTACTTC.

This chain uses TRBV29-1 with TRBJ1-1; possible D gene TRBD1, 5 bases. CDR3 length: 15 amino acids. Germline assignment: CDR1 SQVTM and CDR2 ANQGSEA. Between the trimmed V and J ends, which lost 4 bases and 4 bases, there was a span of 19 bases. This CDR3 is CSVGGVGGWATEAFF. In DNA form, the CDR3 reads TGCAGCGTTGGGGGGGTGGGGGGATGGGCCACTGAAGCTTTCTTT.

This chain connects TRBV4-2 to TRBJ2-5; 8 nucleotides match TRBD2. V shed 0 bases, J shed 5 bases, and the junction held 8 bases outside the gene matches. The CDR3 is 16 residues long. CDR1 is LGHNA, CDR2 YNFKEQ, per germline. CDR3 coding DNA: TGTGCCAGCAGCCAAGAGTTTGCGGGGGGCGGCGAGACCCAGTACTTC. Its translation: CASSQEFAGGGETQYF.

The CDR3 reads CASSGEARDSYEQYF. Written as DNA, the CDR3 is TGTGCCAGCAGTGGGGAGGCGCGGGACTCCTACGAGCAGTACTTC. The rearrangement links TRBV2 to TRBJ2-7, with D possibly matching TRBD2 (6 bases). Germline V gene lookup returns CDR1 SNHLY and CDR2 FYNNEI. V was shortened by 4 bases and J by 0 bases, with 13 bases between the two germline ends. The CDR3 contains 15 residues.

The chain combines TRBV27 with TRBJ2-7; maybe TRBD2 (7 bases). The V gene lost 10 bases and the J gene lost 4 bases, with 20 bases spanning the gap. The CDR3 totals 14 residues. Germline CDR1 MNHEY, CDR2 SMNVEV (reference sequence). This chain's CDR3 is CATTGRGGSYEQYF. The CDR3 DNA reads TGTGCCACCACTGGTAGGGGGGGGTCTTACGAGCAGTACTTC.

Here the CDR3 DNA reads TGTGCCAGCAGAGACGGGACAGGGAACACTGAAGCTTTCTTT. Translated, it gives CASRDGTGNTEAFF. The rearrangement joins TRBV27 to TRBJ1-1, with 8 bases lining up with TRBD1. Germline CDR1 MNHEY, CDR2 SMNVEV (reference sequence). V gave up 6 bases and J gave up 1 base; unmatched junction bases: 4. The CDR3 has 14 amino acids.

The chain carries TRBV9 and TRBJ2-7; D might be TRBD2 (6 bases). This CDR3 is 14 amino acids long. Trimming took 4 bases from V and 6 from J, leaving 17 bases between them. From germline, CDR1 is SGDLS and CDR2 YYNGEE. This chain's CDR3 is CASSSNRMGGEQYF. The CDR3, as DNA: TGTGCCAGCAGCTCCAACCGGATGGGGGGCGAGCAGTACTTC.

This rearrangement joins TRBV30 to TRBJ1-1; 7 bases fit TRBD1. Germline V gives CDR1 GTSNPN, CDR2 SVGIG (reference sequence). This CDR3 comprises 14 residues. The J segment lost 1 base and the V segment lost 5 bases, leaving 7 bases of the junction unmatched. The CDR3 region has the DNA TGTGCCTGGCACAGGGGATTAGGGAACACTGAAGCTTTCTTT. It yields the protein CAWHRGLGNTEAFF.

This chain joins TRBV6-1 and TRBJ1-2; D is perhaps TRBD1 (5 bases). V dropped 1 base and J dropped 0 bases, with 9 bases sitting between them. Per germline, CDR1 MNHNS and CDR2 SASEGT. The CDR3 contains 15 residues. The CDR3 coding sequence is TGTGCCAGCAGTGAAGTGGTCAGGGCTAACTATGGCTACACCTTC. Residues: CASSEVVRANYGYTF.